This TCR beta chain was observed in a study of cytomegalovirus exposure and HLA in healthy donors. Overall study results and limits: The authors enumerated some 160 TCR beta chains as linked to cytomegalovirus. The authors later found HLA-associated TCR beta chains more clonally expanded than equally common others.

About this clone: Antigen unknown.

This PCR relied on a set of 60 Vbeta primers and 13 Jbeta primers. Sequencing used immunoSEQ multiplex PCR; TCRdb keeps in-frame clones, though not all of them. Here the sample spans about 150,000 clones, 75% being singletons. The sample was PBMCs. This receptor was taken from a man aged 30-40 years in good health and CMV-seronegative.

The CDR3 coding sequence is TGCGCCAGCAGCCAAGCCGGGACAATCAATGGCTACACCTTC. Its protein product is CASSQAGTINGYTF. V usage is TRBV4-1 and J usage is TRBJ1-2, with D perhaps matching TRBD1 (6 bases). Trimming pared 1 base from V and 6 bases from J, leaving 12 bases between. Looked up from germline, CDR1 is MGHRA and CDR2 is YSYEKL. This CDR3 comprises 14 residues.